One and the same sample provided the 7 T cell receptor beta chains below, sequenced in a study of human T cells and chemical hapten exposure. TCRdb fed the RACE reads into MiXCR, producing one record per CDR3 protein. Among some 400,000 distinct CDR3 sequences listed, 5% to 6.5% were seen once. The time point is: pre-sensitization, week 0. Treatment described: therapeutic diphenylcyclopropenone sensitization with weekly scalp DPC. Sequences were derived from whole blood, sampled in connection with sensitization to the hapten diphenylcyclopropenone (DPC). The receptors stem from a woman between 45 and 60 years old with alopecia areata. Some clones in this sample may be carry-over from other donors' samples.

This clonotype was counted a few times. V and J are TRBV10-3 and TRBJ1-1; D uncertain. V lost 4 bases and J 5 bases, leaving 17 bases between the germline ends. Germline V gene sequence: CDR1 ENHRY, CDR2 SYGVKD. The length of the CDR3 is 15 residues. The chain's CDR3 is CAISAPSRGRTEAFF. The CDR3 DNA reads as TGTGCCATCAGTGCCCCCAGCCGGGGAAGGACTGAAGCTTTCTTT.

This clonotype was counted many times. The chain joins TRBV20-1 to TRBJ2-2; D possibly matches TRBD1 or TRBD2 (5 bases each). In germline, CDR1 is DFQATT, CDR2 SNEGSKA (reference sequence). CDR3 length equals 14 residues. V was trimmed by 3 bases and J by 4 bases, leaving 12 bases between them. CDR3 DNA sequence: TGCAGTGCTAGCTCTCCGGGGCGCACCGGGGAGCTGTTTTTT. Translating gives CSASSPGRTGELFF.

V gene TRBV3-1 combines with J gene TRBJ2-3, with D possibly TRBD2 on 7 matching bases. The CDR3 has 16 residues. Germline V CDR1 and CDR2: LGHDT, YNNKEL (reference sequence). V was shortened by 4 bases and J by 2 bases, with 16 bases between the two germline ends. CDR3 residues: CASSPRRGAHTDTQYF. The CDR3 coding sequence is TGTGCCAGCAGCCCCCGCCGGGGGGCACACACAGATACGCAGTATTTT.

Only a few counts were recorded for this clonotype. The rearrangement links TRBV27 to TRBJ2-3; 11 positions agree with TRBD2. This CDR3 contains 17 residues. Germline V gives CDR1 MNHEY, CDR2 SMNVEV (reference sequence). The ends lost 2 bases at V and 2 bases at J; junction bases unmatched: 6. The CDR3 loop is CASSLVGTSGFTDTQYF. The DNA of the CDR3 is TGTGCCAGCAGTTTAGTTGGGACTAGCGGCTTCACAGATACGCAGTATTTT.

This clonotype showed up many times. The rearrangement uses TRBV12-3 or TRBV12-4 and TRBJ2-3; D assignment may be TRBD1 or TRBD2 (6 bases each). Between the trimmed V and J ends, which lost 5 bases and 0 bases, there was a span of 21 bases. This CDR3 is built from 18 residues. The CDR3 loop reads CASSPRPGAFESTDTQYF. In DNA, the CDR3 is TGTGCCAGCAGTCCCCGACCGGGGGCTTTTGAAAGCACAGATACGCAGTATTTT.

This clonotype was counted many times. The V and J genes are TRBV7-2 and TRBJ1-6, with 10 bases fitting TRBD1. This CDR3 is built from 15 residues. Germline V gene sequence: CDR1 SGHTA, CDR2 FQGNSA. Trimming took 3 bases from V and 10 from J; bases not matched to a gene: 6. As DNA, the CDR3 is TGTGCCAGCAGCTTGGCCGGGACAGGGGTCTCACCCCTCCACTTT. Its protein product is CASSLAGTGVSPLHF.

This clonotype has ten or more counts. The chain carries TRBV5-1 and TRBJ2-1; 8 bases are shared with TRBD2. Germline CDR1 is SGHRS and CDR2 is YFSETQ. V shed 4 bases and J 3 bases; nucleotides not matched to a gene: 12. The CDR3 sequence is 17 residues long. The CDR3 DNA reads TGCGCCAGCAGCCCGGGCCTGGTAGCGGGGCTCTACAATGAGCAGTTCTTC. This sequence encodes CASSPGLVAGLYNEQFF.